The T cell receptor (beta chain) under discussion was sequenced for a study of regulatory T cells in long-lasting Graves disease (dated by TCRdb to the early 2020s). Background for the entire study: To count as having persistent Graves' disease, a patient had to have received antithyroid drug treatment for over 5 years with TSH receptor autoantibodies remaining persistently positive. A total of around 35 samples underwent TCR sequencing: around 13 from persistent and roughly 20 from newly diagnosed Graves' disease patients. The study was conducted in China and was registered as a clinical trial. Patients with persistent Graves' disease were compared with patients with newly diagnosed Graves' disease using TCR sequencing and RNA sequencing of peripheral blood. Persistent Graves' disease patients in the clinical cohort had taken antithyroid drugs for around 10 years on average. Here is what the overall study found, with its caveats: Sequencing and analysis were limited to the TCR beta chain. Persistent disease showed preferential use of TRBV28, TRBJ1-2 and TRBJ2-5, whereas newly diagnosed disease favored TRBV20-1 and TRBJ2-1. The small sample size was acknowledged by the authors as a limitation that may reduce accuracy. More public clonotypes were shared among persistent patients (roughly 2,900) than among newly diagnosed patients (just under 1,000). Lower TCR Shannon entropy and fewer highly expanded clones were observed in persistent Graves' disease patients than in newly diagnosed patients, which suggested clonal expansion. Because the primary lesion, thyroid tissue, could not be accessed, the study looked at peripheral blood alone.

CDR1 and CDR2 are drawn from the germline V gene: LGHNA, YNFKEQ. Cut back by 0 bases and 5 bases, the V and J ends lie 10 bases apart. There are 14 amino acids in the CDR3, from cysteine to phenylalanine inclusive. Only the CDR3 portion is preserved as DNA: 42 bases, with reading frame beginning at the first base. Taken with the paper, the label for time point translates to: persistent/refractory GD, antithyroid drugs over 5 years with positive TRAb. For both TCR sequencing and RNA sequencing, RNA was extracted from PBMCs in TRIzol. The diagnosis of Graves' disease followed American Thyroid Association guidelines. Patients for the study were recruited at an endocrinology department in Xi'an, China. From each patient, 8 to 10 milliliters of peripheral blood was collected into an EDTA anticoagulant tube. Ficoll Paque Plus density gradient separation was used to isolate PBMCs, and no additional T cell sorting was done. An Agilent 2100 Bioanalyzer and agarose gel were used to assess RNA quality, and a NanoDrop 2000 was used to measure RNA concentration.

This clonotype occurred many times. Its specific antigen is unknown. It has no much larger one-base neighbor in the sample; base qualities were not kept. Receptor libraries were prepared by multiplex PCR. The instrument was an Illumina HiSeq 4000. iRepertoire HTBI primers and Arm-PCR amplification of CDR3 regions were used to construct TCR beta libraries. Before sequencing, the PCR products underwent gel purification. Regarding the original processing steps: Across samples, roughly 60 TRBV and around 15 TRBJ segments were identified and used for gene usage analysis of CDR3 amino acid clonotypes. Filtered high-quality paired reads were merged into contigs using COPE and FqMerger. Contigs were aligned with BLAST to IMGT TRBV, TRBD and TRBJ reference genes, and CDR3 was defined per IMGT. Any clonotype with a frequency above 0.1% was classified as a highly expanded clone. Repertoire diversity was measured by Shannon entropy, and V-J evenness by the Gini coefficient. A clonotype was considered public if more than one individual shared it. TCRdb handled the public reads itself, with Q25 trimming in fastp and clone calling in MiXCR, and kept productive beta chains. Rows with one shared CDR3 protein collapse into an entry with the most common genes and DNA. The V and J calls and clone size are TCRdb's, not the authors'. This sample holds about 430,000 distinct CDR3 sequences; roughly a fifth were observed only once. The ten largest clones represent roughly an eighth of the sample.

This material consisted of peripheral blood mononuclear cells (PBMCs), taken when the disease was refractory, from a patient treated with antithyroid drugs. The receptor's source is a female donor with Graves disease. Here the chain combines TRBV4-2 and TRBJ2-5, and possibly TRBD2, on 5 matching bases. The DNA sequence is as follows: TGTGCCAGCAGCCAAGATGCGGGTAGGGAGACCCAGTACTTC. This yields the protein CASSQDAGRETQYF.